The next 18 T cell receptor beta chains were all read from a single sample in a study of cytomegalovirus exposure and HLA in healthy donors. This PCR relied on a set of 60 Vbeta primers and 13 Jbeta primers. Profiling relied on immunoSEQ multiplex PCR, and the TCRdb table lists in-frame clones only, not all of them. This table holds 140,000 to 150,000 clones, about 73% found once. The material sequenced was PBMCs. Every receptor here comes from a middle-aged man in good health and CMV-seropositive.

The chain recombines TRBV6-5 with TRBJ1-1; a possible D gene is TRBD1 (5 bases). CDR1 is MNHEY and CDR2 is SVGAGI in the germline V gene. Trimming removed 5 bases from V and 2 bases from J, with 9 bases in between. The CDR3 totals 13 residues. The CDR3 coding sequence is TGTGCCAGCAGTATAGACAGAAACACTGAAGCTTTCTTT. Its protein product is CASSIDRNTEAFF.

The genes are TRBV5-1 and TRBJ2-3; D possibly corresponds to TRBD1 (7 bases). Deletions cut 5 bases from V and 7 bases from J, with 14 bases between. The CDR3 runs 13 residues. CDR1 SGHRS and CDR2 YFSETQ come from the germline V gene. The CDR3 reads CASSDREENTQYF. The CDR3 DNA reads as TGCGCCAGCAGTGACAGGGAGGAAAATACGCAGTATTTT. Filled out from reference TRBV5-1 and TRBJ2-3, the complete variable domain reads KAGVTQTPRYLIKTRGQQVTLSCSPISGHRSVSWYQQTPGQGLQFLFEYFSETQRNKGNFPGRFSGRQFSNSRSEMNVSTLELGDSALYLCASSDREENTQYFGPGTRLTVL.

J is TRBJ2-1 and V is TRBV6-5; 10 bases are shared with TRBD2. V gave up 7 bases and J gave up 5 bases; unmatched junction bases: 8. The CDR3 sequence is 15 residues long. The germline gives CDR1 MNHEY, CDR2 SVGAGI. CDR3 residues: CASKRTSGINNEQFF. DNA for the CDR3: TGTGCCAGCAAAAGGACTAGCGGAATTAACAATGAGCAGTTCTTC.

The rearrangement links TRBV6-1 to TRBJ1-2, with D perhaps TRBD1 (6 bases). Per germline, CDR1 MNHNS and CDR2 SASEGT. The ends were cut back, 4 bases at V and 5 bases at J, with 17 bases in the middle. The CDR3 spans 15 residues. The CDR3 coding sequence is TGTGCCAGCAGTGCTCACAGTTGGACAGATTATGGCTACACCTTC. Its protein product is CASSAHSWTDYGYTF.

The rearrangement links TRBV25-1 to TRBJ2-7; the match to TRBD2 covers 8 bases. From germline, CDR1 is MGHDK and CDR2 SYGVNS. J was trimmed by 0 bases and V by 0 bases; bases with no gene match: 4. The CDR3 has 16 residues. In nucleotides, the CDR3 is TGTGCCAGCAGTGAATATGGACTAGCAAGCTCCTACGAGCAGTACTTC. It encodes CASSEYGLASSYEQYF.

The CDR3 nucleotides read TGTGCCAGCAGCTTAGTTGAGTTCTACGAGCAGTACTTC. This translates into CASSLVEFYEQYF. The chain combines TRBV11-2 with TRBJ2-7; D is unclear. The CDR3 extends over 13 amino acids. Germline assignment: CDR1 SGHAT and CDR2 FQNNGV. V shed 1 base and J shed 3 bases, with 7 bases lying between them.

The chain joins TRBV7-3 to TRBJ1-3, with 7 bases matching TRBD1. The CDR3 is 15 amino acids. Per the germline V gene, CDR1 is SGHTA and CDR2 is FQGTGA. V gave up 11 bases and J gave up 4 bases; unmatched junction bases: 14. This chain's CDR3 is CAGQPGQSLGNTIYF. In nucleotides, the CDR3 is TGTGCCGGCCAACCGGGACAGAGCTTGGGAAACACCATATATTTT.

Here the CDR3 DNA reads TGTGCCAGCTCACCATCGACAGGGGAATCCTACGAGCAGTACTTC. This encodes CASSPSTGESYEQYF. This chain links TRBV18 with TRBJ2-7; TRBD1 aligns across 8 bases. CDR1 KGHSH and CDR2 LQKENI come from the germline V gene. The CDR3 has 15 residues. V trimming: 2 bases; J trimming: 1 base; junction bases outside the gene matches: 4.

This clone was found a few times. The chain employs TRBV27 and TRBJ1-3, with 7 bases aligning to TRBD1. Germline trimming cut 6 bases from V and 2 bases from J; bases unmatched to any gene: 7. In germline, CDR1 is MNHEY, CDR2 SMNVEV (reference sequence). The CDR3 covers 15 residues. CDR3 bases: TGTGCCAGCAGACGGGCGACAGGGACTGGAAACACCATATATTTT. Translated, it gives CASRRATGTGNTIYF.

The V and J genes are TRBV9 and TRBJ2-3; the D gene is possibly TRBD1 (5 bases). V was shortened by 0 bases and J by 6 bases, with 11 bases between the two germline ends. Germline loops: CDR1 SGDLS, CDR2 YYNGEE. The CDR3 length is 14 residues. The CDR3, as DNA: TGTGCCAGCAGCGTAGTTGGGTCAGGGGATACGCAGTATTTT. It yields the protein CASSVVGSGDTQYF. Based on the CDR3 plus reference TRBV9 and TRBJ2-3, the full variable domain is DSGVTQTPKHLITATGQRVTLRCSPRSGDLSVYWYQQSLDQGLQFLIQYYNGEERAKGNILERFSAQQFPDLHSELNLSSLELGDSALYFCASSVVGSGDTQYFGPGTRLTVL.

This chain links TRBV9 with TRBJ2-7; TRBD1 agrees at 8 bases. Trimming removed 4 bases from V and 2 bases from J; junction bases left unmatched: 5. CDR1 is SGDLS and CDR2 is YYNGEE in the germline V gene. The CDR3 extends over 14 amino acids. The CDR3 bases are TGTGCCAGCAGCACCTCGGGACAGGCCTACGAGCAGTACTTC. This encodes CASSTSGQAYEQYF.

V gene TRBV5-1 combines with J gene TRBJ2-5; D is unresolved. The CDR3 is 15 amino acids. Trimming left V 4 bases short and J 1 base short, with 14 bases between. CDR1 is SGHRS, CDR2 YFSETQ, per germline. The CDR3 coding sequence is TGCGCCAGCAGCCTAACTGCAACTGCCCAAGAGACCCAGTACTTC. Its protein is CASSLTATAQETQYF.

In its sample, this clone was seen a few times. CDR3 amino acids: CASSLGSSGANVLTF. The CDR3, as DNA: TGTGCCAGCAGCCTTGGGAGTTCTGGGGCCAACGTCCTGACTTTC. The chain links TRBV7-8 to TRBJ2-6; the D gene is possibly TRBD2 (5 bases). The CDR3 has 15 amino acids. Trimming pared 5 bases from V and 1 base from J, leaving 9 bases between. From germline, CDR1 is SGHVS and CDR2 FQNEAQ.

This chain joins TRBV28 and TRBJ2-1; TRBD2 aligns across 10 bases. V shed 3 bases and J 8 bases; nucleotides not matched to a gene: 7. Germline V CDR1 and CDR2: MDHEN, SYDVKM. The length of the CDR3 is 15 residues. Here the CDR3 reads CASSLRLAGVDEQFF. The DNA of the CDR3 is TGTGCCAGCAGTTTGCGGCTAGCGGGGGTGGATGAGCAGTTCTTC.

The V call is TRBV9, the J call TRBJ2-1; the match to TRBD2 covers 11 bases. This CDR3 has 15 residues. V lost 4 bases and J lost 10; bases outside the gene matches: 10. Germline V lookup: CDR1 SGDLS, CDR2 YYNGEE. This chain's CDR3 is CASSIAGGAGREQFF. The CDR3 DNA follows: TGTGCCAGCAGCATAGCGGGAGGGGCCGGTCGGGAGCAGTTCTTC.

This chain uses TRBV5-1 with TRBJ1-4; TRBD1 matches at 8 bases. From germline, CDR1 is SGHRS and CDR2 YFSETQ. The length of the CDR3 is 16 residues. The V segment lost 0 bases and the J segment 8 bases; nucleotides outside the gene matches: 9. The CDR3 nucleotides read TGCGCCAGCAGCTTGGAAGTTCAGGGGGCTGGGGAAAAACTGTTTTTT. This codes for CASSLEVQGAGEKLFF.

The chain combines TRBV6-6 with TRBJ1-2; 7 positions agree with TRBD1. The CDR3 runs 15 residues. Germline lookup yields CDR1 MNHNY and CDR2 SVGAGI (reference sequence). V lost 6 bases and J lost 5; bases outside the gene matches: 12. The CDR3 here is CASSSGDSILYGYTF. DNA of the CDR3: TGTGCCAGCAGCTCCGGGGACAGTATCCTTTATGGCTACACCTTC.

The chain carries TRBV6-5 and TRBJ1-1; no reliable D call. The CDR3 is made up of 13 amino acids. The germline CDR1 and CDR2 sequences are MNHEY and SVGAGI. V lost 1 base, J lost 3 bases, and 6 bases lay in between. CDR3 in amino acids: CASSYFGYTEAFF. CDR3 coding DNA: TGTGCCAGCAGTTACTTCGGGTACACTGAAGCTTTCTTT.